This passage covers 23 T cell receptor beta chains from one sample sequenced in a study of PD-L1 blockade in urothelial cancer. This table comes from immunoSEQ multiplex PCR, and its TCRdb copy is limited to in-frame clones, with some not included. Of about 70,000 clones in the sample, around 80% were seen once. The sample in question was PBMCs, obtained around atezolizumab (anti-PD-L1) treatment. Receptor source: an older man with urothelial cancer.

This chain connects TRBV10-3 to TRBJ2-3; 10 bases fit TRBD2. The CDR3 runs to 15 residues. Germline loops: CDR1 ENHRY, CDR2 SYGVKD. V lost 7 bases to trimming and J lost 2 bases; unmatched junction nucleotides: 6. For the CDR3, the DNA is TGTGCCATCACCCCTAGCGGGAGTCACACAGATACGCAGTATTTT. It is translated as CAITPSGSHTDTQYF.

This chain links TRBV6-1 with TRBJ2-7; 8 bases align to TRBD1. The CDR3 consists of 14 residues. Germline trimming cut 5 bases from V and 3 bases from J; bases unmatched to any gene: 6. The V gene's germline CDR1 is MNHNS and CDR2 SASEGT. CDR3 sequence: CASSSLTGGYEQYF. The CDR3 DNA follows: TGTGCCAGCAGTAGTCTAACAGGGGGCTACGAGCAGTACTTC.

V is TRBV18 and J is TRBJ2-1, with D possibly TRBD1 on 6 matching bases. The germline V gene has CDR1 KGHSH and CDR2 LQKENI. This CDR3 is 13 amino acids long. Trimming removed 5 bases at V and 5 bases at J, with 10 bases between. CDR3 coding DNA: TGTGCCAGCTCAAAAGCAGGGGACAATGAGCAGTTCTTC. Translating gives CASSKAGDNEQFF.

This clone was seen just once. This rearrangement joins TRBV9 to TRBJ1-2; 9 bases map to TRBD1. CDR1 is SGDLS and CDR2 is YYNGEE in the germline V gene. Trimming removed 4 bases from V and 6 bases from J; junction bases left unmatched: 13. CDR3 size: 16 residues. CDR3 nucleotide sequence: TGTGCCAGCAGCCATCTCCGGGACAGGGAGAGACATGGCTACACCTTC. This translates into CASSHLRDRERHGYTF.

The chain joins TRBV2 to TRBJ1-2, with a tentative D call TRBD1 (5 bases). The CDR3 runs 16 residues. Deletions cut 0 bases from V and 8 bases from J, with 19 bases between. CDR1 and CDR2 (germline): SNHLY, FYNNEI. The CDR3 DNA reads TGTGCCAGCAGTGAAGCGCTTCGGGGGGAATTGAGAGGCTACACCTTC. This encodes CASSEALRGELRGYTF.

The CDR3 bases are TGTGCCAGCAGTTTCCGGGACAGGGAAACAGATACGCAGTATTTT. This gives the protein CASSFRDRETDTQYF. The rearrangement uses TRBV27 and TRBJ2-3; 9 bases align to TRBD1. Germline V gene data show CDR1 as MNHEY and CDR2 as SMNVEV (reference sequence). Germline trimming cut 3 bases from V and 3 bases from J; bases unmatched to any gene: 4. The CDR3 spans 15 residues.

The chain uses TRBV27 and TRBJ2-7, with 10 bases identical to TRBD2. V lost 5 bases, J lost 4 bases, and 11 bases stayed unmatched. The CDR3 totals 16 residues. Germline-derived CDR1 and CDR2 are MNHEY and SMNVEV (reference sequence). The CDR3 protein is CASSPLQLAGLYEQYF. The CDR3 bases are TGTGCCAGCAGTCCCCTTCAACTAGCGGGATTATACGAGCAGTACTTC.

J is TRBJ2-7 and V is TRBV5-4, with 10 nucleotides matching TRBD1. Germline V gene data show CDR1 as SGHNT and CDR2 as YYREEE (reference sequence). The V gene end was trimmed by 4 bases and the J gene end by 5 bases; junction bases not matched to a gene: 6. The CDR3 extends over 14 amino acids. CDR3 residues: CASSERTGGNEQYF. CDR3 nucleotides: TGTGCCAGCAGCGAGAGGACAGGGGGAAACGAGCAGTACTTC. The full variable domain, in which reference TRBV5-4 and TRBJ2-7 provide the parts outside the CDR3, is ETGVTQSPTHLIKTRGQQVTLRCSSQSGHNTVSWYQQALGQGPQFIFQYYREEENGRGNFPPRFSGLQFPNYSSELNVNALELDDSALYLCASSERTGGNEQYFGPGTRLTVT.

This chain connects TRBV27 to TRBJ2-2; 8 nucleotides match TRBD2. This CDR3 spans 14 amino acids. V dropped 7 bases and J dropped 7; count of bases not matched to a gene: 8. The germline gives CDR1 MNHEY, CDR2 SMNVEV (reference sequence). CDR3 protein: CASKRLATGGELFF. The CDR3 DNA sequence: TGTGCCAGCAAAAGACTAGCGACGGGCGGGGAGCTGTTTTTT.

The V gene is TRBV5-1, the J gene TRBJ2-5; D is uncertain. The V and J ends lost 4 bases and 4 bases respectively, with 11 bases between them. CDR3 length: 13 residues. Germline V gene sequence: CDR1 SGHRS, CDR2 YFSETQ. Here the CDR3 DNA reads TGCGCCAGCAGCATCGACCCGGGAGAGACCCAGTACTTC. It is translated as CASSIDPGETQYF.

The J gene is TRBJ2-5, the V gene TRBV7-9; weak D call: TRBD1 (5 bases). Trimming took off 0 bases at V and 3 bases at J, with 8 bases between the two ends. Germline assignment: CDR1 SEHNR and CDR2 FQNEAQ (reference sequence). There are 14 residues in the CDR3. The CDR3 loop reads CASSLASREETQYF. CDR3 nucleotide sequence: TGTGCCAGCAGCTTAGCGAGCAGGGAAGAGACCCAGTACTTC.

V usage is TRBV4-1 and J usage is TRBJ1-1, with 9 bases identical to TRBD1. The V gene's germline CDR1 is MGHRA and CDR2 YSYEKL. This CDR3 is 16 amino acids long. With 0 bases clipped from V and 5 bases from J, the junction kept 7 bases outside the gene matches. Here the CDR3 DNA reads TGCGCCAGCAGCCAAGATGGGAGACAGGGGGAAACTGAAGCTTTCTTT. Encoded protein: CASSQDGRQGETEAFF.

The chain links TRBV4-1 to TRBJ1-2, with D perhaps TRBD1 (6 bases). V dropped 0 bases and J dropped 5 bases, with 16 bases sitting between them. Germline-derived CDR1 and CDR2 are MGHRA and YSYEKL. This CDR3 is 16 amino acids long. DNA of the CDR3: TGCGCCAGCAGCCAAGATACTGACAGGAGAGGGTATGGCTACACCTTC. It is translated as CASSQDTDRRGYGYTF.

V usage is TRBV7-2 and J usage is TRBJ2-7; 8 positions agree with TRBD1. J was trimmed by 3 bases and V by 3 bases; bases with no gene match: 7. CDR1 and CDR2 (germline): SGHTA, FQGNSA. CDR3 length: 15 amino acids. The CDR3 nucleotides read TGTGCCAGCAGCTTCCGGGACAGGAAACTCTACGAGCAGTACTTC. Translation: CASSFRDRKLYEQYF.

The chain couples TRBV4-1 to TRBJ2-7, with a tentative D call TRBD2 (6 bases). The V end lost 0 bases, the J end lost 2 bases, and 14 bases lay between the germline ends. This CDR3 is 16 amino acids long. From germline, CDR1 is MGHRA and CDR2 YSYEKL. The CDR3 region is CASSQESEEGPYEQYF. For the CDR3, the DNA is TGCGCCAGCAGCCAAGAATCGGAGGAGGGACCCTACGAGCAGTACTTC.

This clone came up a few times. The CDR3 reads CASSQDRLGYEQYF. The CDR3, as DNA: TGTGCCAGCAGTCAGGACAGGTTGGGCTACGAGCAGTACTTC. The V and J genes are TRBV2 and TRBJ2-7; 7 bases agree with TRBD1. Germline trimming cut 5 bases from V and 3 bases from J; bases unmatched to any gene: 7. Germline V CDR1 and CDR2: SNHLY, FYNNEI. This CDR3 is built from 14 residues.

The V gene is TRBV27, the J gene TRBJ1-5; the match to TRBD1 covers 7 bases. Unmatched junction bases numbered 13, after V lost 0 bases and J lost 5 bases. Germline assignment: CDR1 MNHEY and CDR2 SMNVEV (reference sequence). The CDR3 has 18 residues. CDR3: CASSLSIPGTAYDQPQHF. The CDR3 DNA reads as TGTGCCAGCAGTTTATCTATCCCCGGGACAGCCTACGATCAGCCCCAGCATTTT.

This chain connects TRBV27 to TRBJ1-4; D is perhaps TRBD1 (6 bases). V lost 3 bases and J lost 7, with 12 bases in between. This CDR3 has 14 amino acids. Looked up from germline, CDR1 is MNHEY and CDR2 is SMNVEV (reference sequence). DNA for the CDR3: TGTGCCAGCAGTTTTACAGGGATGGCTGAAAAACTGTTTTTT. Protein: CASSFTGMAEKLFF.

The chain links TRBV7-2 to TRBJ2-3, with a tentative D call TRBD1 (6 bases). Germline lookup yields CDR1 SGHTA and CDR2 FQGNSA. This CDR3 region has 15 residues. The ends were cut back, 4 bases at V and 1 base at J, with 12 bases in the middle. The chain's CDR3 is CASSSPGQRTDTQYF. The CDR3 nucleotides read TGTGCCAGCAGCTCTCCGGGACAACGCACAGATACGCAGTATTTT.

This clone was picked up one time. This chain uses TRBV10-3 with TRBJ1-2, with D possibly TRBD1 on 6 matching bases. This CDR3 has 15 amino acids. V was clipped by 3 bases and J by 7 bases, with 18 bases between them. Per germline, CDR1 ENHRY and CDR2 SYGVKD. The CDR3 region is CAISEDPPGVGGYTF. The CDR3 bases are TGTGCCATCAGTGAAGATCCCCCAGGGGTGGGTGGCTACACCTTC.

The chain couples TRBV14 to TRBJ1-4, with D uncertain. Trimming left V 2 bases short and J 9 bases short, with 10 bases between. Germline V lookup: CDR1 SGHDN, CDR2 FVKESK. This CDR3 contains 13 residues. The CDR3 DNA reads TGTGCCAGCAGCCAATACCCCGGTCAAAAACTGTTTTTT. Its protein product is CASSQYPGQKLFF.

This clone is labeled as medium-sized. The V gene is TRBV5-1, the J gene TRBJ1-2; D ambiguous. The CDR3 totals 12 residues. In germline, CDR1 is SGHRS, CDR2 YFSETQ. With 0 bases removed from V and 6 bases from J, the gap between germline ends came to 6 bases. The CDR3 protein is CASSLGHDGYTF. The CDR3 coding sequence is TGCGCCAGCAGCTTGGGACATGATGGCTACACCTTC.

CDR3 DNA sequence: TGTGCCAGCAGTCCGTCCCTAGCCGTGACTCGCCGAATAGCGGGAGCGGGTGAGACCCAGTACTTC. Translation gives CASSPSLAVTRRIAGAGETQYF. The chain uses TRBV27 and TRBJ2-5; 9 bases agree with TRBD2. The CDR3 runs to 22 residues. V lost 5 bases to trimming and J lost 5 bases; unmatched junction nucleotides: 30. CDR1 MNHEY and CDR2 SMNVEV come from the germline V gene (reference sequence).